Following are 19 T cell receptor beta chains from one sample sequenced in a study of shared clonotypes between healthy human individuals (dated by TCRdb to 2018 to 2020). Libraries were made using the immunoSEQ multiplex PCR assay. Here the immuneACCESS table is served through TCRdb, limited to in-frame sequences with V and J called. Missing clones are a known gap in these copies; in checked studies unresolved V genes cover under half, and the rest lacks a known reason. The sample contains some 2,500,000 clones, approximately 94% of them found a single time. Around 0.37% of the sample is taken by the ten largest. Sequencing was done on a sample of naive CD4+ T cells from PBMCs. In the paper's terms, the cell subset or site label means: CD45RA+ positively selected. These receptors were obtained from a man between 18 and 29 years old in good health. Some clones in this sample may be carry-over from other donors' samples.

The chain uses TRBV7-2 and TRBJ1-5; D gene unclear. The CDR3 contains 15 residues. Germline V lookup: CDR1 SGHTA, CDR2 FQGNSA. V was pared by 1 base and J by 0 bases, with 7 bases between. The CDR3 protein is CASSLDTDSNQPQHF. CDR3 DNA: TGTGCCAGCAGCTTAGACACCGATAGCAATCAGCCCCAGCATTTT.

The chain uses TRBV28 and TRBJ2-6, with unresolved D. The CDR3 runs to 14 residues. Germline-derived CDR1 and CDR2 are MDHEN and SYDVKM. The germline V and J ends were trimmed by 7 bases and 4 bases, with 11 bases remaining between them. The CDR3 nucleotides read TGTGCCAGCACTATACGACCCGGGGCCAACGTCCTGACTTTC. Protein: CASTIRPGANVLTF.

V usage is TRBV25-1 and J usage is TRBJ2-1; tentatively, D is TRBD2 (6 bases). CDR1 and CDR2 (germline): MGHDK, SYGVNS. The CDR3 is 15 residues long. V lost 8 bases, J lost 5 bases, and 19 bases lay in between. The CDR3 spells CASQPTGAGDNEQFF. The CDR3 coding sequence is TGTGCCAGCCAACCGACGGGAGCAGGCGACAATGAGCAGTTCTTC.

V gene TRBV9 combines with J gene TRBJ1-1; tentative D call: TRBD1 (5 bases). Germline-derived CDR1 and CDR2 are SGDLS and YYNGEE. The CDR3 runs 14 residues. Trimming cost V 4 bases and J 6 bases, with 16 bases left between them. The CDR3, as DNA: TGTGCCAGCAGCCCCCTCATGGGGGGGTCTGAAGCTTTCTTT. Its translation is CASSPLMGGSEAFF.

V is TRBV4-3 and J is TRBJ1-1; D is unresolved. Trimming took off 1 base at V and 3 bases at J, with 3 bases between the two ends. Germline CDR1 is LGHNA and CDR2 is YSLEER. The CDR3 covers 12 residues. CDR3: CASSQGYTEAFF. The CDR3 nucleotides read TGCGCCAGCAGCCAAGGCTACACTGAAGCTTTCTTT.

The rearrangement links TRBV5-5 to TRBJ1-2; 9 nucleotides agree with TRBD1. CDR3 size: 15 residues. Germline CDR1 is SGHKS and CDR2 is YYEKEE (reference sequence). V trimming: 5 bases; J trimming: 7 bases; junction bases outside the gene matches: 12. The chain's CDR3 is CASSSRDRDLGGYTF. CDR3 bases: TGTGCCAGCAGTTCCCGGGACAGGGATTTGGGTGGCTACACCTTC.

In regard to this clone: Other DNA sequences within the sample encode an identical CDR3. The rearrangement uses TRBV5-1 and TRBJ1-3; D may be TRBD1 (6 bases). Trimming shortened V by 4 bases and J by 0 bases, and 11 bases separated the two germline ends. Germline CDR1 is SGHRS and CDR2 is YFSETQ. The CDR3 runs to 15 residues. The DNA for the CDR3 is TGCGCCAGCAGCCTAACAGGGATCTCTGGAAACACCATATATTTT. This encodes CASSLTGISGNTIYF.

The V gene is TRBV4-2, the J gene TRBJ2-1, with a weak D call TRBD2 (5 bases). Germline CDR1 LGHNA, CDR2 YNFKEQ. V shed 5 bases and J shed 4 bases, with 15 bases lying between them. CDR3 length: 15 residues. The CDR3: CASSASGRGYNEQFF. CDR3 bases: TGTGCCAGCAGCGCGTCCGGACGGGGATACAATGAGCAGTTCTTC.

The chain carries TRBV5-4 and TRBJ2-1; TRBD2 might be the D (6 bases). Trimming removed 1 base at V and 3 bases at J, with 14 bases between. CDR3 length equals 16 residues. The germline V gene has CDR1 SGHNT and CDR2 YYREEE (reference sequence). CDR3 sequence (DNA): TGTGCCAGCAGCTTGTTCGGGGGAGACAGCTACAATGAGCAGTTCTTC. It is translated as CASSLFGGDSYNEQFF.

This chain uses TRBV5-4 with TRBJ1-3; D is undetermined. There are 12 residues in the CDR3. V lost 5 bases and J 3 bases, leaving 6 bases between the germline ends. CDR1 is SGHNT and CDR2 is YYREEE in the germline V gene (reference sequence). For the CDR3, the DNA is TGTGCCAGCAGTCGGGATGGAAACACCATATATTTT. Translated: CASSRDGNTIYF.

This chain uses TRBV5-1 with TRBJ1-3; 8 nucleotides match TRBD1. J gave up 4 bases and V 1 base, and 7 bases lay outside the gene matches. This CDR3 contains 16 residues. Germline CDR1 and CDR2: SGHRS and YFSETQ. The CDR3 DNA reads as TGCGCCAGCAGCTTGTCTCCCTGGACAGGGGGAAACACCATATATTTT. This sequence encodes CASSLSPWTGGNTIYF.

This chain connects TRBV6-1 to TRBJ2-2; 7 nucleotides line up with TRBD1. Germline V lookup: CDR1 MNHNS, CDR2 SASEGT. The V gene end was trimmed by 3 bases and the J gene end by 6 bases; junction bases not matched to a gene: 4. The CDR3 is 14 amino acids. CDR3 sequence reads: CASSETGRSGELFF. The DNA for the CDR3 is TGTGCCAGCAGTGAGACAGGGCGGTCCGGGGAGCTGTTTTTT.

The chain joins TRBV2 to TRBJ2-3; TRBD2 matches 7 bases. Germline V gene data show CDR1 as SNHLY and CDR2 as FYNNEI. Trimming at V came to 5 bases and at J to 3 bases, leaving 5 bases not matched to a gene. The CDR3 loop spans 14 amino acids. For the CDR3, the DNA is TGTGCCAGCAGTACCCGACTAGCAACAGATACGCAGTATTTT. This translates into CASSTRLATDTQYF.

The chain has TRBV11-3 and TRBJ2-1, with D perhaps matching TRBD1 (5 bases). This CDR3 contains 15 residues. The V gene's germline CDR1 is SGHNT and CDR2 YENEEA. V shed 6 bases and J shed 0 bases, with 12 bases lying between them. As DNA, the CDR3 is TGTGCCAGCAGTTCGACAGCTAACTCCTACAATGAGCAGTTCTTC. Translation gives CASSSTANSYNEQFF.

CDR3 sequence (DNA): TGTGCCAGCAGTTACCGCGGACAGAACCAGCCCCAGCATTTT. Its translation: CASSYRGQNQPQHF. J is TRBJ1-5 and V is TRBV6-6, with D possibly matching TRBD1 (6 bases). Germline V CDR1 and CDR2: MNHNY, SVGAGI (reference sequence). The CDR3 loop spans 14 amino acids. V was cut by 2 bases and J by 7 bases, with 12 bases left in between.

The V gene is TRBV10-3, the J gene TRBJ2-7, with 12 bases identical to TRBD2. This CDR3 has 15 amino acids. J lost 5 bases, V lost 3 bases, and 5 bases had no gene match. Germline assignment: CDR1 ENHRY and CDR2 SYGVKD. The chain's CDR3 is CAISDRTSGTDEQYF. CDR3 in DNA: TGTGCCATCAGTGACCGGACTAGCGGGACCGACGAGCAGTACTTC.

The rearrangement links TRBV6-1 to TRBJ1-4; a weak D match, TRBD1 (5 bases). This CDR3 has 16 amino acids. Germline V gene lookup returns CDR1 MNHNS and CDR2 SASEGT. The V end was cut by 2 bases, the J end by 7 bases, with 17 bases between. The CDR3 nucleotides are TGTGCCAGCAGTGAAATGGATGCAGGGTGGCGTGAAAAACTGTTTTTT. This codes for CASSEMDAGWREKLFF.

The J gene is TRBJ2-2, the V gene TRBV28, with D perhaps TRBD1 (6 bases). The V end was cut by 3 bases, the J end by 5 bases, with 16 bases between. This CDR3 has 16 amino acids. Germline V CDR1 and CDR2: MDHEN, SYDVKM. The DNA for the CDR3 is TGTGCCAGCAGTTTGTTAGCAGGGGCGCAAACCGGGGAGCTGTTTTTT. Translating gives CASSLLAGAQTGELFF. The variable domain in full, with the rest retrieved from reference TRBV28 and TRBJ2-2, is DVKVTQSSRYLVKRTGEKVFLECVQDMDHENMFWYRQDPGLGLRLIYFSYDVKMKEKGDIPEGYSVSREKKERFSLILESASTNQTSMYLCASSLLAGAQTGELFFGEGSRLTVL.

Regarding this clone: The sample holds other DNA sequences that translate to the same CDR3. For the CDR3, the DNA is TGCGCCAGCAGCCAAGGGCTAGCGGGAGGCACAGATACGCAGTATTTT. Encoded protein: CASSQGLAGGTDTQYF. The V call is TRBV4-1, the J call TRBJ2-3, with TRBD2 identical over 10 bases. In germline, CDR1 is MGHRA, CDR2 YSYEKL. After removal of 1 base from V and 1 base from J, the junction contained 2 bases not matched to a gene. CDR3 length: 16 residues.